Described below is a single T cell receptor beta chain sequence and its context. Its specificity is not known. Trimming removed 0 bases at V and 1 base at J, with 7 bases between. The CDR3 runs 14 residues. CDR1 and CDR2 (germline): LNHNV, YYDKDF (reference sequence). Time point reported: week 11, during vaccination. In every dose of vaccine, 300 ug of mutant IDH1 20-mer peptide was given alongside topical imiquimod. Clones were read by immunoSEQ multiplex PCR, and TCRdb kept only the in-frame ones, dropping some. The sample lists tens of thousands of clones, about four fifths occurring once. This specimen comes from a study of a mutant IDH1 vaccine in newly diagnosed glioma. Study background: Across weeks 1, 3, 5, 7, 11, 15, 19 and 23, patients received a vaccination each time, eight in all. Patients under treatment included about 62% males and 37.5% females and had a mean age of approximately 44 years.

Study-level points and caveats: It seemed that pseudoprogression was not linked to changes in the top peripheral T cell clonotypes.

The sample consisted of PBMCs, taken from a glioma patient whose treatment included an IDH1 peptide vaccine. The chain is built from TRBV15 and TRBJ2-7; D not resolved. The receptor comes from a man aged 45-65 years with glioma. CDR3 region: CATSREGPSYEQYF. CDR3 DNA sequence: TGTGCCACCAGCAGAGAGGGTCCATCCTACGAGCAGTACTTC. The full variable domain, its missing parts supplied by reference TRBV15 and TRBJ2-7, is DAMVIQNPRYQVTQFGKPVTLSCSQTLNHNVMYWYQQKSSQAPKLLFHYYDKDFNNEADTPDNFQSRRPNTSFCFLDIRSPGLGDTAMYLCATSREGPSYEQYFGPGTRLTVT.